The entry that follows covers one T cell receptor beta chain sequence. The data derive from a study of tumor-infiltrating lymphocytes in oesophageal squamous cell carcinoma. CDR3 length: 13 residues. TCRdb re-analysed the PCR reads in MiXCR, keeping a single row per CDR3 protein. The sample includes 11,000 to 15,000 distinct CDR3 sequences, 45% to 50% seen only once; the top ten take about 45%. The rearrangement uses TRBV12-3 or TRBV12-4 and TRBJ2-5, with D possibly being TRBD1 (6 bases). The end of the DNA fits TRBJ2-1 better, so the J call may be wrong. The source of this sequence is a male donor with esophageal squamous cell carcinoma. Sequenced sample: blood. The CDR3 DNA is TGTGCCAGCAGTACAGGGATCTACAATGAGCAGTTCTTC. Protein product: CASSTGIYNEQFF.